Sequencing of this TCR beta chain was carried out in a study of blood T cell repertoires in COVID-19. Background on the study: COVID-19 samples from acute and convalescent phases originated in the United States, Italy and Spain. In each case, the material was cDNA or gDNA derived from T cells, B-cell-depleted T cells, or PBMCs.

Deletions cut 5 bases from V and 6 bases from J, with 11 bases between. The germline V gene encodes CDR1 SGHVS and CDR2 FNYEAQ. The CDR3 has 13 residues. As originally analysed: The authors estimated nucleated cell counts from reference gene primer amplification. Using immunoSEQ multiplex PCR, the repertoire was profiled, and TCRdb retains in-frame clones only, with some absent. The DNA gave D and trimming, while V, J and clone size come from that table. The sample includes over 200,000 clones, approximately 80% seen only once; the top ten take roughly 27%. The receptor was isolated from a man in his forties with acute or convalescent COVID-19. Input material: peripheral blood. The chain employs TRBV7-6 and TRBJ1-5; D is unresolved. CDR3 in amino acids: CASSARIGQPQHF. The CDR3 DNA sequence: TGTGCCAGCAGCGCTAGGATCGGTCAGCCCCAGCATTTT.